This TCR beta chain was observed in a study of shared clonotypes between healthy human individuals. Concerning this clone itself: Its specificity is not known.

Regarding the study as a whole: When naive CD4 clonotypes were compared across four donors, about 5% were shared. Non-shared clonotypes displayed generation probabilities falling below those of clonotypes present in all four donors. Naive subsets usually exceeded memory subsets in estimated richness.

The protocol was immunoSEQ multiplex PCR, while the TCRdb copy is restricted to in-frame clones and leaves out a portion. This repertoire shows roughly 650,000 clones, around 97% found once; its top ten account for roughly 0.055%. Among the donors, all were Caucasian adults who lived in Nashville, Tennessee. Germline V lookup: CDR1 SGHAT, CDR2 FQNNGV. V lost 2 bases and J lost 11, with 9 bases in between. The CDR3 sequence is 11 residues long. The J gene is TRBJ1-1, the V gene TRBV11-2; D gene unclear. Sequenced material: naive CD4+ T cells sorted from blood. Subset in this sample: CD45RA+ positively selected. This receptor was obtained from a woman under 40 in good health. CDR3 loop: CASSLTLRAFF. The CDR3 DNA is TGTGCCAGCAGCTTAACACTAAGGGCTTTCTTT.